This TCR beta chain was profiled in a study of shared clonotypes between healthy human individuals. As concerns this clone: No antigen is known for it. Different DNA sequences within this sample yield the same CDR3.

General study results and limits: Donor clonotype sharing was expected to depend on sequencing depth. What naive subsets generally showed was a larger estimated richness than memory subsets showed.

V was trimmed by 3 bases and J by 3 bases, leaving 8 bases between them. CDR1 and CDR2 (germline): MNHEY, SMNVEV (reference sequence). This CDR3 comprises 13 residues. Libraries were prepared by immunoSEQ multiplex PCR; TCRdb keeps only in-frame clonotypes and omits some of them. The sample contains about 2.3 million clones, just over 90% of which appear only once. The source material was naive CD4+ T cells from PBMCs. Subset defined: CD45RA+ positively selected. The TCR was taken from a man younger than 35 in good health. Some clones in this sample may be carry-over from other donors' samples. The chain combines TRBV27 with TRBJ1-1; D unclear. The CDR3 loop is CASSFRRHTEAFF. DNA of the CDR3: TGTGCCAGCAGTTTCCGCCGGCACACTGAAGCTTTCTTT.